This T cell receptor beta chain was found in a study of identical twins. Findings of the study overall: One should note that invariant MAIT and iNKT cells could partly confound zero-insertion analyses. For cord blood, abundant beta clonotypes had fewer insertions, unlike memory repertoires, which showed none.

With template switching, a universal primer site was added, and the cDNA carried unique molecular identifiers. In TCRdb, the 5' RACE reads were re-called with MiXCR into one record per CDR3 protein. The data show approximately 500,000 distinct CDR3 sequences, roughly 15% seen once. On this clonotype: Its antigen remains unidentified.

Every one of the donors was a healthy Caucasian. Per germline, CDR1 DFQATT and CDR2 SNEGSKA (reference sequence). This CDR3 contains 16 residues. J gave up 4 bases and V 2 bases, and 10 bases lay outside the gene matches. The same sample was also used in a study of yellow fever vaccine responses in identical twins.

The clonotype comes from a woman aged 18-35 years in good health. The chain is built from TRBV20-1 and TRBJ2-2, with 7 bases fitting TRBD2. Material: CD4+ T cells sorted from blood. The CDR3 DNA follows: TGCAGTGCTAGACCAATGGGGGGACTAATCACCGGGGAGCTGTTTTTT. This encodes CSARPMGGLITGELFF.